This is a list of T cell receptor beta chains from one sample in a study of blood T cells in healthy people across ages. TCRdb re-derived calls from the 5' RACE reads in MiXCR, one entry per CDR3 protein. The table has fewer than 650,000 distinct CDR3 sequences, 25% to 35% seen once. This same sample was also taken into another study, of T cells of mothers and their children.

Sequencing was carried out using blood. These TCRs come from a boy between 2 and 10 years old in good health. Each CDR3 is given with its conserved first and last residue. A D gene is named only where the DNA matches it firmly. Expanded clones get a size class; other rows say once, few or many, or leave the size out.

>TRBV2|TRBD1|TRBJ2-3|NA
CASSGGQVYGDTQYF
TGTGCCAGCAGTGGGGGACAGGTGTATGGGGATACGCAGTATTTT
>TRBV12-3/TRBV12-4|TRBD1|TRBJ1-2|NA
CASSLVRTGSGYGYTF
TGTGCCAGCAGTTTAGTGCGGACAGGGTCGGGCTATGGCTACACCTTC
>TRBV29-1|TRBD1|TRBJ1-5|NA
CSARDGTGLTQHF
TGCAGCGCTAGGGACGGGACAGGTTTGACCCAGCATTTT
>TRBV7-9|NA|TRBJ1-4|NA
CASSYGVKGSTNEKLFF
TGTGCCAGCAGCTATGGGGTAAAGGGGTCAACTAATGAAAAACTGTTTTTT
>TRBV7-9|TRBD1|TRBJ1-2|NA
CASSFNDRVTLYGYTF
TGTGCCAGCAGCTTCAATGACAGGGTAACTCTCTATGGCTACACCTTC
>TRBV2|TRBD1|TRBJ2-7|NA
CASSWAGTGPFEQYF
TGTGCCAGCAGTTGGGCCGGGACAGGCCCGTTCGAGCAGTACTTC
>TRBV6-6|TRBD1|TRBJ1-3|NA
CASRRQGLSGNTIYF
TGTGCCAGCAGAAGACAGGGCCTCTCTGGAAACACCATATATTTT
>TRBV2|NA|TRBJ2-1|few
CASSERLGEQFF
TGTGCCAGCAGTGAAAGACTGGGGGAGCAGTTCTTC
>TRBV3-1|NA|TRBJ1-1|NA
CASSQGRGRTFF
TGTGCCAGCAGCCAAGGACGGGGGCGGACTTTCTTT
>TRBV19|TRBD1|TRBJ2-7|NA
CASSPTGTASYEQYF
TGTGCCAGTAGCCCGACCGGGACAGCTTCCTACGAGCAGTACTTC
>TRBV3-1|NA|TRBJ2-3|NA
CASSQDSNTQYF
TGTGCCAGCAGCCAAGACAGCAATACGCAGTATTTT
>TRBV2|NA|TRBJ1-4|many
CASSEIPTTTNEKLFF
TGTGCCAGCAGTGAAATCCCGACAACAACTAATGAAAAACTGTTTTTT
>TRBV7-4|TRBD1|TRBJ1-2|few
CASRSTGENYGYTF
TGTGCCAGCCGATCGACAGGGGAAAACTATGGCTACACCTTC
>TRBV28|NA|TRBJ2-7|NA
CASTGTFSYEQYF
TGTGCCAGCACAGGAACCTTCTCCTACGAGCAGTACTTC
>TRBV7-9|TRBD2|TRBJ2-1|NA
CASSLEERGLATFGSYNEQFF
TGTGCCAGCAGCTTAGAGGAAAGAGGACTAGCCACCTTCGGCTCCTACAATGAGCAGTTCTTC
>TRBV29-1|NA|TRBJ2-3|NA
CSVLGATDTQYF
TGCAGCGTTCTGGGGGCGACAGATACGCAGTATTTT
>TRBV7-9|NA|TRBJ1-1|NA
CASIPILGTEAFF
TGTGCCAGCATCCCGATTTTGGGCACTGAAGCTTTCTTT
>TRBV7-6|NA|TRBJ2-7|NA
CASSLASSSYEQYF
TGTGCCAGCAGCTTAGCTAGCAGCTCCTACGAGCAGTACTTC
>TRBV20-1|NA|TRBJ1-5|NA
CSARVTGYQPQHF
TGCAGTGCTAGAGTGACAGGATATCAGCCCCAGCATTTT
>TRBV20-1|NA|TRBJ1-2|NA
CSAVNKGNYGYTF
TGCAGTGCCGTCAACAAGGGAAACTATGGCTACACCTTC
>TRBV12-3/TRBV12-4|NA|TRBJ2-5|NA
CASSLRTLSTTQYF
TGTGCCAGCAGTTTACGTACTTTGAGTACAACCCAGTACTTC
>TRBV27|NA|TRBJ2-3|NA
CASSLPRVEGGTDTQYF
TGTGCCAGCAGTTTGCCCCGGGTCGAAGGAGGCACAGATACGCAGTATTTT
>TRBV3-1|TRBD1|TRBJ2-3|few
CASSPGTGGSDTQYF
TGTGCCAGCAGCCCCGGGACAGGGGGCTCAGATACGCAGTATTTT
>TRBV4-2|NA|TRBJ2-5|NA
CASSQDPLVETQYF
TGTGCCAGCAGCCAAGATCCCCTAGTTGAGACCCAGTACTTC
>TRBV20-1|TRBD2|TRBJ2-5|many
CSASGLAREETQYF
TGCAGTGCTTCCGGACTAGCGCGGGAAGAGACCCAGTACTTC